The present T cell receptor (beta chain) was sequenced within a study of Ad26.COV2.S vaccination and SARS-CoV-2 variants. Looking at the study overall: Donor got 5x10^10 or 1x10^11 viral particles of Ad26.COV2.S.

Indicated treatment: around 19 received Ad26.COV2.S at low or high dose, single or two shots; about 5 received placebo; per-sample allocation not given. Specimen acquisition occurred on day 63 following the initial vaccine or placebo injection. With 0 bases removed from V and 3 bases from J, the gap between germline ends came to 15 bases. Looked up from germline, CDR1 is LGHNA and CDR2 is YNFKEQ. This CDR3 region has 17 residues. TCRdb's table, derived via immunoSEQ multiplex PCR, lists solely in-frame clones and lacks some. Among about 350,000 clones listed, more than 85% were seen once. This TCR was recovered from a person between 18 and 60 years old who received the Ad26.COV2.S COVID-19 vaccine or a placebo. Here the sequenced sample was peripheral blood, taken in a trial of Ad26.COV2.S vaccine versus placebo. The chain links TRBV4-2 to TRBJ2-4; possible D gene TRBD2, 6 bases. CDR3 DNA: TGTGCCAGCAGCCAAGAAAGAGGGCAGGGAGGCAAAAACATTCAGTACTTC. It translates to CASSQERGQGGKNIQYF.